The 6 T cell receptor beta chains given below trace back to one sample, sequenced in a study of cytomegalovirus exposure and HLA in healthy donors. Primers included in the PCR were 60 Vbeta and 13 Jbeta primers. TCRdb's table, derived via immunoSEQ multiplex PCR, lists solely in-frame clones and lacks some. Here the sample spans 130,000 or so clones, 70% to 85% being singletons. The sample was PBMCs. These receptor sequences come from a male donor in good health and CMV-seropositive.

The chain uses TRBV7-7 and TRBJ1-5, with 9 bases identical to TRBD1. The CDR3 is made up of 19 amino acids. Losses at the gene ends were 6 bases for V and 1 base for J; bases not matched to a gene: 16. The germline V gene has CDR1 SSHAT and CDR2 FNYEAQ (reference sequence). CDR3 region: CASRGGQGSSLGSNQPQHF. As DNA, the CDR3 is TGTGCCAGCAGGGGGGGACAGGGTTCTTCTTTAGGCAGCAATCAGCCCCAGCATTTT.

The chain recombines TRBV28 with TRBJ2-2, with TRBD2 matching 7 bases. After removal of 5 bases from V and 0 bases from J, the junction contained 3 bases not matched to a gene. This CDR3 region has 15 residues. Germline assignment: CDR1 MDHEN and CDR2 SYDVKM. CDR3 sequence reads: CASSPGGTNTGELFF. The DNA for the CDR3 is TGTGCCAGCAGTCCGGGAGGTACGAACACCGGGGAGCTGTTTTTT.

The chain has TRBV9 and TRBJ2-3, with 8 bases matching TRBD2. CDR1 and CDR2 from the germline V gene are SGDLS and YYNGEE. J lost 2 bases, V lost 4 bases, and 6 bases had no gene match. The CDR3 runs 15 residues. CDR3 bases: TGTGCCAGCAGCTCCCGGGGGGGGTACACAGATACGCAGTATTTT. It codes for CASSSRGGYTDTQYF.

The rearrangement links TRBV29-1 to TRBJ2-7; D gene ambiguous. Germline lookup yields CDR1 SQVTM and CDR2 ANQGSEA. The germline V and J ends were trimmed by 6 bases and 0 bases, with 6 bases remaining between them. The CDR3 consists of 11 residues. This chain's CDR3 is CSVPGSYEQYF. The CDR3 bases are TGCAGCGTCCCAGGCTCCTACGAGCAGTACTTC.

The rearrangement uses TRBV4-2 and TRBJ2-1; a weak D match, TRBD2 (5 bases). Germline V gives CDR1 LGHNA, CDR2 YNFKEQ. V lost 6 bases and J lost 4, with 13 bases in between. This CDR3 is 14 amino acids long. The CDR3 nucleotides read TGTGCCAGCAGAAGGCTCGAGGGATACAATGAGCAGTTCTTC. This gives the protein CASRRLEGYNEQFF.

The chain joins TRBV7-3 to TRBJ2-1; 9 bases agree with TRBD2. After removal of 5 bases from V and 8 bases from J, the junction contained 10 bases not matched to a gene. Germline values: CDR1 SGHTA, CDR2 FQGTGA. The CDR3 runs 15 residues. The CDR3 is CASSILGIAGDEQFF. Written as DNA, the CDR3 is TGTGCCAGCAGCATCCTCGGGATAGCGGGAGATGAGCAGTTCTTC.